The clone carrying this T cell receptor beta chain was seen only once. Its antigen is as yet unknown. Exclusion applied to patients with autoimmune disease history or systemic immunosuppression. Germline V gene lookup returns CDR1 SGHTA and CDR2 FQGNSA. Deletions cut 1 base from V and 0 bases from J, with 10 bases between. CDR3 length: 15 residues. Clones were sequenced by immunoSEQ multiplex PCR, and TCRdb holds only the in-frame ones, with some missing. The sample contains 20,000 to 30,000 clones, about 85% of which appear only once. The data originate from a study of OX40 agonist ivuxolimab in advanced cancers. In the study overall: Each patient was given ivuxolimab into a vein every 2 weeks, at 0.01 to 10 mg/kg. General observations from the study: Both blood CD4+ and CD8+ T cells showed clonal growth by week 6 at 0.1 to 3.0 mg/kg.

This rearrangement joins TRBV7-2 to TRBJ2-7; D gene ambiguous. The sample in question was CD4+ or CD8+ T cells sorted from blood, obtained in a trial of the OX40 agonist ivuxolimab. This TCR was sampled from an adult with an advanced solid tumor such as melanoma, head and neck, liver or kidney cancer. The CDR3 here is CASSLGVGYSYEQYF. The DNA for the CDR3 is TGTGCCAGCAGCTTAGGCGTGGGATACTCCTACGAGCAGTACTTC.